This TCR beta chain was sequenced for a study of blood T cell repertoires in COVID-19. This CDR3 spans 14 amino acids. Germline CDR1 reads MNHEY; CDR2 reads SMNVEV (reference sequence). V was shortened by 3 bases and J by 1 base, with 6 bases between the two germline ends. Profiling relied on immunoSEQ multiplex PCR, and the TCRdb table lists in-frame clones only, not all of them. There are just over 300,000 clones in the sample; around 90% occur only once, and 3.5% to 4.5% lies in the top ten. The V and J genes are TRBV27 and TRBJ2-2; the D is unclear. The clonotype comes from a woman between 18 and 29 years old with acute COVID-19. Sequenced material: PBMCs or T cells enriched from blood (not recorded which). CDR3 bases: TGTGCCAGCAGTTTGCGGTGGAACACCGGGGAGCTGTTTTTT. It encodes CASSLRWNTGELFF.